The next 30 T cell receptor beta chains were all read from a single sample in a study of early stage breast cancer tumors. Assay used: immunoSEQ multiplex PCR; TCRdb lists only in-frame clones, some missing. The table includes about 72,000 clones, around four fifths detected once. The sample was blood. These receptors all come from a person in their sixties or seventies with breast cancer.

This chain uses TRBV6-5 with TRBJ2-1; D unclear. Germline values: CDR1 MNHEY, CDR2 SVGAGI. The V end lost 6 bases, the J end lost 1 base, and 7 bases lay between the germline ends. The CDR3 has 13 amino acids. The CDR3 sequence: CASRGRSYNEQFF. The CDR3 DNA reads TGTGCCAGCAGGGGTAGGTCCTACAATGAGCAGTTCTTC.

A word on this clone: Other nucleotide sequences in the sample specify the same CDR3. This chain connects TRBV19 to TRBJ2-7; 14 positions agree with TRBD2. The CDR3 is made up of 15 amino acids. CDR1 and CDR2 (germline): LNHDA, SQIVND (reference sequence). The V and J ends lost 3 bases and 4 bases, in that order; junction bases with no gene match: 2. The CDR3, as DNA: TGTGCCAGTAGTATCGGGACTAGCGGGAGTTACGAGCAGTACTTC. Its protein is CASSIGTSGSYEQYF.

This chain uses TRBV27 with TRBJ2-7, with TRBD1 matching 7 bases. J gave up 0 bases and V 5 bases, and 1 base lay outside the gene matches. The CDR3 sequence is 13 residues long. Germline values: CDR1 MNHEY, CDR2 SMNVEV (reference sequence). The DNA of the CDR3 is TGTGCCAGCAGTCGGGACAGCTCCTACGAGCAGTACTTC. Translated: CASSRDSSYEQYF.

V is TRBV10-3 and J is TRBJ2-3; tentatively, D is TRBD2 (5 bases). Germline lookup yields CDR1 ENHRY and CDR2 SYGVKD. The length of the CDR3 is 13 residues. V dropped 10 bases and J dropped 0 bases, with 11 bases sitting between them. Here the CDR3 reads CATSSGSTDTQYF. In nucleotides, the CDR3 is TGTGCCACCAGCAGCGGTAGCACAGATACGCAGTATTTT.

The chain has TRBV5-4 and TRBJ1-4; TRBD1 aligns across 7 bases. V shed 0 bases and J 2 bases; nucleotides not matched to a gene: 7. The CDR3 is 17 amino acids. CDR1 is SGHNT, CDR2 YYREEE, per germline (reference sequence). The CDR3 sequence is CASSLAAGGRTNEKLFF. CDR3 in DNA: TGTGCCAGCAGCTTGGCCGCAGGGGGACGGACTAATGAAAAACTGTTTTTT.

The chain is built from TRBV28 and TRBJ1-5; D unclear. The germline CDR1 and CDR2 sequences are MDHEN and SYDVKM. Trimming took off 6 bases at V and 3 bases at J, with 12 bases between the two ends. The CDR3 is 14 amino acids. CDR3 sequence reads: CASSLGLFNQPQHF. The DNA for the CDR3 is TGTGCCAGCAGCCTTGGGCTCTTCAATCAGCCCCAGCATTTT.

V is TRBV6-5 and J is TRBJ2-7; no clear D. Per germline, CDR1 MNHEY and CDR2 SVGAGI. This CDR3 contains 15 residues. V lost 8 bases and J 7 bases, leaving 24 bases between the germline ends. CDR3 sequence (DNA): TGTGCCAGCTGCACGACGGGCTTTGCCCAGGAGGAGCAGTACTTC. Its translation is CASCTTGFAQEEQYF.

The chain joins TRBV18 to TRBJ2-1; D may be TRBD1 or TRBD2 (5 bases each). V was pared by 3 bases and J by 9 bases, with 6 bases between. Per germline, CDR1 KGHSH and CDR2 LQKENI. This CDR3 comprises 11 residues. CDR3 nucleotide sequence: TGTGCCAGCTCACCTGGGGGTGAGCAGTTCTTC. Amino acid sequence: CASSPGGEQFF. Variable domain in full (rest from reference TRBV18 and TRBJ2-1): NAGVMQNPRHLVRRRGQEARLRCSPMKGHSHVYWYRQLPEEGLKFMVYLQKENIIDESGMPKERFSAEFPKEGPSILRIQQVVRGDSAAYFCASSPGGEQFFGPGTRLTVL.

DNA for the CDR3: TGTGCCAGTAGTCCTCAGGGGGTGAACACTGAAGCTTTCTTT. Protein product: CASSPQGVNTEAFF. This sequence joins TRBV19 and TRBJ1-1, with TRBD1 matching over 7 bases. This CDR3 has 14 residues. Germline V lookup: CDR1 LNHDA, CDR2 SQIVND (reference sequence). The ends lost 5 bases at V and 0 bases at J; junction bases unmatched: 3.

CDR3 region: CASSLQGLAGGPKVYEQFF. CDR3 nucleotides: TGTGCCAGCAGTTTACAGGGACTAGCGGGAGGGCCAAAAGTCTATGAGCAGTTCTTC. The V call is TRBV27, the J call TRBJ2-1; 16 positions agree with TRBD2. Looked up from germline, CDR1 is MNHEY and CDR2 is SMNVEV (reference sequence). This CDR3 contains 19 residues. V shed 2 bases, J shed 8 bases, and the junction held 12 bases outside the gene matches.

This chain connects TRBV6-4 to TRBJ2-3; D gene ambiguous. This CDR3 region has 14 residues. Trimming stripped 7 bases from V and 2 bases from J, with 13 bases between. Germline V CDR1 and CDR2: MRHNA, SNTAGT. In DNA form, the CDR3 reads TGTGCCAGCACGTGGAAGCGTAACACAGATACGCAGTATTTT. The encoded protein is CASTWKRNTDTQYF.

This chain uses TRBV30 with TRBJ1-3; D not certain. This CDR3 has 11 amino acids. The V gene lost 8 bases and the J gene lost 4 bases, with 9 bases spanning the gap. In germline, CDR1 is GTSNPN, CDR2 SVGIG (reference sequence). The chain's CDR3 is CAREVGNTIYF. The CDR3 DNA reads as TGTGCCCGGGAGGTGGGAAACACCATATATTTT.

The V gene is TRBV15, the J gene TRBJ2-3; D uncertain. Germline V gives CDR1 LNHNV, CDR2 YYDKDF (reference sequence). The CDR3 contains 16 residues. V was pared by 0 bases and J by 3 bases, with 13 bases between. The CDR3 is CATSRDHYGGTDTQYF. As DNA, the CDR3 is TGTGCCACCAGCAGAGATCACTACGGCGGTACAGATACGCAGTATTTT.

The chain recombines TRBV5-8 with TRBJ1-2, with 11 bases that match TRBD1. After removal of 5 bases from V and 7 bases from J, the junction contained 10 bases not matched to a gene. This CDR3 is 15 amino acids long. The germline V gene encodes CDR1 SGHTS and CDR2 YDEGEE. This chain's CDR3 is CASSWGTGTGGGYTF. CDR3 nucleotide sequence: TGTGCCAGCAGTTGGGGGACCGGGACAGGGGGTGGCTACACCTTC.

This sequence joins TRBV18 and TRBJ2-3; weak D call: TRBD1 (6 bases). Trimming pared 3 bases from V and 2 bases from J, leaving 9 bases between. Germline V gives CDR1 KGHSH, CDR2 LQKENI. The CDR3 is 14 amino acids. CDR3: CASSPDRNTDTQYF. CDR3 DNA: TGTGCCAGCTCACCGGACAGAAACACAGATACGCAGTATTTT.

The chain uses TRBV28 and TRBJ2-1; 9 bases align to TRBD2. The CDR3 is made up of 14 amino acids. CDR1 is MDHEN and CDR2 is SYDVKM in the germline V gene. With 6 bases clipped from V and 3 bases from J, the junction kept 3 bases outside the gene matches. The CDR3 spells CASSRTSVYNEQFF. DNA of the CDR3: TGTGCCAGCAGCCGGACTAGCGTCTACAATGAGCAGTTCTTC.

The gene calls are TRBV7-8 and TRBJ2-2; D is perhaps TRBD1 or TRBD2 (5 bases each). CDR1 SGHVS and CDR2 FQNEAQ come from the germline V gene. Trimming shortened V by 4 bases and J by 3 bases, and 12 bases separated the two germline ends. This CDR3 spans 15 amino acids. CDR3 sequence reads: CASSSGMRDTGELFF. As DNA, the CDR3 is TGTGCCAGCAGCTCAGGGATGCGGGACACCGGGGAGCTGTTTTTT.

The CDR3 reads CASSLEEGSGYEQYF. DNA of the CDR3: TGCGCCAGCAGCTTGGAAGAGGGGTCGGGCTACGAGCAGTACTTC. This chain joins TRBV5-1 and TRBJ2-7, with D tentatively TRBD1 or TRBD2 (5 bases each). The V end was cut by 0 bases, the J end by 3 bases, with 13 bases between. Germline V lookup: CDR1 SGHRS, CDR2 YFSETQ. The CDR3 runs 15 residues.

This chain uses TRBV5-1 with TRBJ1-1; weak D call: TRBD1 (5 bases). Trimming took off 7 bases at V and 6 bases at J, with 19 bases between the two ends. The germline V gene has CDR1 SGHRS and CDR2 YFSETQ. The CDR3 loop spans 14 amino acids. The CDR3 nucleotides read TGCGCCAGCGGATTGGGGACCTTGGGGTCTGAAGCTTTCTTT. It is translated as CASGLGTLGSEAFF.

This chain's CDR3 is CASSLDGSIYGYTF. The CDR3 coding sequence is TGTGCCAGCAGCTTAGACGGCAGCATCTATGGCTACACCTTC. This chain connects TRBV11-2 to TRBJ1-2; the D is unclear. Germline CDR1 SGHAT, CDR2 FQNNGV. The germline V and J ends were trimmed by 0 bases and 4 bases, with 9 bases remaining between them. The CDR3 spans 14 residues.

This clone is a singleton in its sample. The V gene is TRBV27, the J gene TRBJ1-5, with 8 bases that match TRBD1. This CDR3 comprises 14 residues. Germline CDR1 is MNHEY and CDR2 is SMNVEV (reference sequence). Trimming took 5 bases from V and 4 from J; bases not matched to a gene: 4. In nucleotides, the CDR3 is TGTGCCAGCAGTGGAGGACAGGGAAATCAGCCCCAGCATTTT. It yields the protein CASSGGQGNQPQHF.

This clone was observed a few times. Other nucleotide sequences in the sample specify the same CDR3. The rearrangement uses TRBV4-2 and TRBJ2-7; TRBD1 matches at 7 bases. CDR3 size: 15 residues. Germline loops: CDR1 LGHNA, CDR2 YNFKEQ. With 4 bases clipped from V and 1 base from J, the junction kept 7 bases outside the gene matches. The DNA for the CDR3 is TGTGCCAGCAGCCCCAACAGGGGTCGGTCCTACGAGCAGTACTTC. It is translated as CASSPNRGRSYEQYF.

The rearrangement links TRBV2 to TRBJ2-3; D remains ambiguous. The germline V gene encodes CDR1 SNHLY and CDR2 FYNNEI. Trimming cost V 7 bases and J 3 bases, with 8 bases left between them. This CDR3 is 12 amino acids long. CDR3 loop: CASNWETDTQYF. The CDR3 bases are TGTGCCAGCAATTGGGAAACAGATACGCAGTATTTT.

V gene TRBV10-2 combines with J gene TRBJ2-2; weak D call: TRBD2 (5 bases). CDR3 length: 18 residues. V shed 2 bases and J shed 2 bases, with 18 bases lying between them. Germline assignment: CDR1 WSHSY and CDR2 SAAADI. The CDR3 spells CASSELASGSSNTGELFF. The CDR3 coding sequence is TGCGCCAGCAGTGAGCTGGCCTCGGGGAGCTCTAACACCGGGGAGCTGTTTTTT.

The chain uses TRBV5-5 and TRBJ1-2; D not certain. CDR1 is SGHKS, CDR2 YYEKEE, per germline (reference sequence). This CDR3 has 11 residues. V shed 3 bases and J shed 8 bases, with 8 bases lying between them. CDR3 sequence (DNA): TGTGCCAGCAGCTCAACAGTAGGCTACACCTTC. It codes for CASSSTVGYTF.

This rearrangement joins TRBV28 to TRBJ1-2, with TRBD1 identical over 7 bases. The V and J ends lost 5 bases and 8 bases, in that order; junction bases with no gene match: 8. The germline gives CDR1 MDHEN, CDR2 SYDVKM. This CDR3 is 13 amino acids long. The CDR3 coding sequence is TGTGCCAGCAGTCGCGAACAGGGGTACGGCTACACCTTC. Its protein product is CASSREQGYGYTF.

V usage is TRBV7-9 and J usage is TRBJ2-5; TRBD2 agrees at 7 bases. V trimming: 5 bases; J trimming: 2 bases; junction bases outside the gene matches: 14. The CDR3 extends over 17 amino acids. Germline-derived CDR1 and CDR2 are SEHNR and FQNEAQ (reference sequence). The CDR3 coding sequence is TGTGCCAGCAGCCGAAATCCCCCGGCGGGAGTACAAGAGACCCAGTACTTC. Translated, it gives CASSRNPPAGVQETQYF.

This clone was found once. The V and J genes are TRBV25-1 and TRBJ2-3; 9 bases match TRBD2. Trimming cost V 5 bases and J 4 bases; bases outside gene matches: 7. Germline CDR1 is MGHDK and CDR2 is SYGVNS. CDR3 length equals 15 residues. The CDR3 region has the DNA TGTGCCAGCAGTAGGGGCGGGGGGGCCCCAGATACGCAGTATTTT. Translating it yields CASSRGGGAPDTQYF.

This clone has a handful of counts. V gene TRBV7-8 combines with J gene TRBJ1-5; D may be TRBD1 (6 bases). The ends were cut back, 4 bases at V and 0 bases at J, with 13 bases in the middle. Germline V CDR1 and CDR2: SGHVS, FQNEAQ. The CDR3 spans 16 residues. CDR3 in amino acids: CASSWGTKNSNQPQHF. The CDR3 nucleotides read TGTGCCAGCAGCTGGGGGACAAAGAATAGCAATCAGCCCCAGCATTTT.

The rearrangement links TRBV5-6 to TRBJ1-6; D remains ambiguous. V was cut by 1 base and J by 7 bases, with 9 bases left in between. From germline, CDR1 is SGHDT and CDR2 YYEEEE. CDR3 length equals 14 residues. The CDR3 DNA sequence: TGTGCCAGCAGCTTGAGACGGAGCAATTCACCCCTCCACTTT. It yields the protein CASSLRRSNSPLHF.